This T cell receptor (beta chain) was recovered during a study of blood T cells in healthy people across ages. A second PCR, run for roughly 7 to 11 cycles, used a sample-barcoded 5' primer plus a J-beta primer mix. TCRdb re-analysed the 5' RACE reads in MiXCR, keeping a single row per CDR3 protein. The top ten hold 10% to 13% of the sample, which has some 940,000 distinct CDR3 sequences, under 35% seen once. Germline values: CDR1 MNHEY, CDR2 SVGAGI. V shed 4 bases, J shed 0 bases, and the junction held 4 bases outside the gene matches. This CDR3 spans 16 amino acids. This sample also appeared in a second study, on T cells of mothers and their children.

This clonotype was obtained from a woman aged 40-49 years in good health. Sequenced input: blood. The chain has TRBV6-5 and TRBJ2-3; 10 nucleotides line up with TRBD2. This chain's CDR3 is CASSSRLAGSTDTQYF. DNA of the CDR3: TGTGCCAGCAGTTCCAGACTAGCGGGTAGCACAGATACGCAGTATTTT.